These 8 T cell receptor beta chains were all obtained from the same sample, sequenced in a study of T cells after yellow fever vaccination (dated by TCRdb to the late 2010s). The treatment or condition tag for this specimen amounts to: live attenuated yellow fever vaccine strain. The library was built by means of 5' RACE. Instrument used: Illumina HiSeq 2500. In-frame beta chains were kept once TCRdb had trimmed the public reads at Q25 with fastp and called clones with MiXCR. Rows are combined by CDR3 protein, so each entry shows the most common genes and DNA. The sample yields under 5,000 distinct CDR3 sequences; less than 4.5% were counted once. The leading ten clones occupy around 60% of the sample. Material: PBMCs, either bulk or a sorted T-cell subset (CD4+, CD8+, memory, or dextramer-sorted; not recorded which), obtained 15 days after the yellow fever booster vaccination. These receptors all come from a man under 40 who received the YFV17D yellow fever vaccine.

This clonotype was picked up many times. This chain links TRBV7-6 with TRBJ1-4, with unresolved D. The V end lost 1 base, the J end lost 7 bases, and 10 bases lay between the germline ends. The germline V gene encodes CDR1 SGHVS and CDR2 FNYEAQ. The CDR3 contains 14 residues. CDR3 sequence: CASSLETIGEKLFF. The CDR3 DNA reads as TGTGCCAGCAGCTTAGAGACCATAGGTGAAAAACTGTTTTTT.

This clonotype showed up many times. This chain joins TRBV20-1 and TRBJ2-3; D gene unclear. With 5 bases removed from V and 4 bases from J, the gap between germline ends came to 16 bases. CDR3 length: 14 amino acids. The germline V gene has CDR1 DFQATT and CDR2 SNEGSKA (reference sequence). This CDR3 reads CSADEDGRPDTQYF. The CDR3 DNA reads TGCAGTGCTGATGAAGACGGCCGCCCAGATACGCAGTATTTT.

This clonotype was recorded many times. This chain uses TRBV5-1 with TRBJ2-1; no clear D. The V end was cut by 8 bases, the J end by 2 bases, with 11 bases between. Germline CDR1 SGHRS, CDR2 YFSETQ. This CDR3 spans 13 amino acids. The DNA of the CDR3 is TGCGCCAGTACTGATGGCACCTACAATGAGCAGTTCTTC. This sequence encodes CASTDGTYNEQFF.

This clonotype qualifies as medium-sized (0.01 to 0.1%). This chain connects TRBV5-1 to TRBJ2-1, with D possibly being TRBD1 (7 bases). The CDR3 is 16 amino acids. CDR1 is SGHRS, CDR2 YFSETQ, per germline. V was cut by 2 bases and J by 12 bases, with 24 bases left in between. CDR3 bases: TGCGCCAGCAGCTTACGGTTCGGCGGGATCCCAGGGGGGCAGTTCTTC. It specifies CASSLRFGGIPGGQFF.

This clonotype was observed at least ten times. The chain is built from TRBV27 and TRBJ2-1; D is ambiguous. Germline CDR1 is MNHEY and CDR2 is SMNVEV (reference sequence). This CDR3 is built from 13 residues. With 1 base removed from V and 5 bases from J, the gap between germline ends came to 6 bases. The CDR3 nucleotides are TGTGCCAGCAGTTTATGGCTAAACAATGAGCAGTTCTTC. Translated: CASSLWLNNEQFF.

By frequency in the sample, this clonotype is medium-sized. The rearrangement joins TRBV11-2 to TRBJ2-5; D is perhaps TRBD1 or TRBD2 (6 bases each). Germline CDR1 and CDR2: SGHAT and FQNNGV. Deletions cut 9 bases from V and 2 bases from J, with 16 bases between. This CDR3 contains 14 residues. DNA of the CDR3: TGTGCCAGTTCTCCGGGGGACAAGCAAGAGACCCAGTACTTC. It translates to CASSPGDKQETQYF.

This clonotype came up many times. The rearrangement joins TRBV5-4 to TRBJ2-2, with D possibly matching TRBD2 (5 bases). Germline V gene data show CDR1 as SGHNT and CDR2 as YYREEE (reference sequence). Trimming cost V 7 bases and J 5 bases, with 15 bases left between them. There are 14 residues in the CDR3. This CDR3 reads CASSLGGPTGELFF. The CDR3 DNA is TGTGCCAGCTCCCTTGGAGGACCAACCGGGGAGCTGTTTTTT.

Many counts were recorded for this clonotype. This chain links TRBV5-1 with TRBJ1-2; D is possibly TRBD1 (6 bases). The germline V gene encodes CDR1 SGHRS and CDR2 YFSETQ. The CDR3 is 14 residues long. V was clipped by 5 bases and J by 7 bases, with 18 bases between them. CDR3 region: CASRLTGLLGGYTF. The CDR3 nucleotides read TGCGCCAGCAGATTGACAGGCCTATTGGGTGGCTACACCTTC.